The rows below give T cell receptor beta chains drawn from one sample of a study of blood T cells in healthy people across ages. One entry per CDR3 protein results from TCRdb running MiXCR on the 5' RACE reads. Among roughly 720,000 distinct CDR3 sequences listed, 53% were seen once. The sequencing sample was made of blood. These TCRs come from a man at least 80 years old in good health. Both conserved end residues are part of each CDR3. Each record gives: J gene, D gene, V gene, clone size, CDR3 length, CDR3 protein, CDR3 DNA. A D gene is named only where the DNA matches it firmly. The size field is filled for only some rows; it gives once, few, many or a size class.

>TRBJ1-2|TRBD1|TRBV29-1|NA|13
CSVDRTGSGGYTF
TGCAGCGTCGATCGGACAGGGTCGGGTGGCTACACCTTC
>TRBJ2-6|NA|TRBV14|once|17
CASSQALNTKGANVLTF
TGTGCCAGCAGCCAAGCTCTCAACACCAAGGGGGCCAACGTCCTGACTTTC
>TRBJ2-1|NA|TRBV29-1|few|16
CSVEETSGVGALEQFF
TGCAGCGTTGAAGAAACTTCGGGAGTAGGAGCTCTTGAGCAGTTCTTC
>TRBJ2-5|NA|TRBV6-1|NA|16
CASSEVGALNPGTQYF
TGTGCCAGCAGTGAAGTAGGGGCCCTCAACCCTGGGACCCAGTACTTC
>TRBJ1-4|NA|TRBV6-6|NA|14
CASSRGGNGEKLFF
TGTGCCAGCAGTCGCGGGGGGAACGGGGAAAAACTGTTTTTT
>TRBJ2-1|TRBD2|TRBV4-2|NA|17
CASSPQGMAGGLNEQFF
TGTGCCAGCAGCCCTCAAGGGATGGCGGGAGGGTTAAATGAGCAGTTCTTC
>TRBJ1-2|NA|TRBV13|once|13
CASKAGSNYGYTF
TGTGCCAGCAAAGCAGGATCGAACTATGGCTACACCTTC
>TRBJ2-3|NA|TRBV9|few|14
CASSVRGEGDTQYF
TGTGCCAGCAGCGTGAGAGGAGAGGGAGATACGCAGTATTTT
>TRBJ2-1|NA|TRBV6-1|NA|15
CASKMWREVFGEQFF
TGTGCCAGCAAAATGTGGAGGGAGGTTTTTGGTGAGCAGTTCTTC
>TRBJ2-4|TRBD2|TRBV20-1|NA|13
CSATASGNYVQYF
TGCAGTGCTACCGCGAGCGGGAATTACGTGCAGTACTTC
>TRBJ2-7|NA|TRBV25-1|NA|16
CASSESGPSSYNEQYF
TGTGCCAGCAGTGAGTCAGGTCCTAGCTCCTACAATGAGCAGTACTTC
>TRBJ2-7|TRBD2|TRBV20-1|NA|12
CSAVAGYYEQYF
TGCAGTGCCGTAGCGGGATATTACGAGCAGTACTTC
>TRBJ2-6|TRBD1|TRBV7-3|NA|17
CASSPGQGRSGANVLTF
TGTGCCAGCAGCCCCGGACAGGGTAGGTCTGGGGCCAACGTCCTGACTTTC
>TRBJ2-3|NA|TRBV28|NA|16
CASSLLLVGRDRYAYF
TGTGCCAGCAGTTTACTCTTAGTGGGGAGGGACAGATACGCGTATTTT
>TRBJ2-1|NA|TRBV12-3/TRBV12-4|NA|15
CASSLHRGLSSEQFF
TGTGCCAGCAGTTTACACCGGGGACTTTCCTCTGAGCAGTTCTTC
>TRBJ2-1|NA|TRBV7-9|NA|16
CASRPDRDFSYNEQFF
TGTGCCAGCAGACCGGACCGGGACTTCTCCTACAATGAGCAGTTCTTC